A selection of T cell receptor beta chains follows, all from one sample in a study of blood T cell repertoires in COVID-19. Method: immunoSEQ multiplex PCR; TCRdb's copy keeps in-frame clones and lacks some. The top ten clones hold roughly 8.8% of a sample with more than 45,000 clones, around nine tenths of them seen once. Sequenced material: peripheral blood. The receptors shown here come from a woman between 65 and 79 years old with active COVID-19. Each CDR3 is given with its conserved first and last residue. The D gene is left open where the match is weak. Clone sizes are given selectively: once, few, many, or a class where the clone is expanded.

j_call clone_size d_call v_call cdr3_aa cdr3_nt
TRBJ1-1 . . TRBV28 CASKQVDTEAFF TGTGCCAGCAAGCAGGTGGACACTGAAGCTTTCTTT
TRBJ2-2 . TRBD2 TRBV7-3 CASSAGRESGELFF TGTGCCAGCAGCGCCGGGAGGGAATCCGGGGAGCTGTTTTTT
TRBJ2-7 . TRBD1 TRBV15 CATSDRTGGIYEQYF TGTGCCACCAGCGATAGGACAGGGGGGATATACGAGCAGTACTTC
TRBJ1-2 . . TRBV6-6 CASIPEPLYGYTF TGTGCCAGCATACCCGAGCCCCTCTATGGCTACACCTTC
TRBJ2-7 . TRBD1 TRBV30 CAWAGQGGYEQYF TGTGCCTGGGCGGGACAGGGGGGCTACGAGCAGTACTTC
TRBJ2-2 . . TRBV9 CASSVEAGASAGELFF TGTGCCAGCAGCGTAGAGGCGGGGGCTTCAGCCGGGGAGCTGTTTTTT
TRBJ2-3 . TRBD2 TRBV6-5 CASSYSTSGSTDTQYF TGTGCCAGCAGTTACTCAACTAGCGGGAGCACAGATACGCAGTATTTT
TRBJ1-1 . TRBD1 TRBV5-6 CASSPGTGDMNTEAFF TGTGCCAGCAGCCCCGGGACAGGGGATATGAACACTGAAGCTTTCTTT
TRBJ1-2 . . TRBV24-1 CATSEADRAYGYTF TGTGCCACCAGTGAGGCTGACAGAGCCTATGGCTACACCTTC
TRBJ2-3 . TRBD2 TRBV4-1 CASSQDPETEAGGVVDTQYF TGCGCCAGCAGCCAAGACCCAGAAACCGAAGCGGGAGGGGTTGTGGATACGCAGTATTTT
TRBJ2-7 . TRBD2 TRBV7-3 CASSLGEGSEQYF TGTGCCAGCAGCTTAGGGGAGGGGTCCGAGCAGTACTTC
TRBJ1-5 . . TRBV2 CASSRQVNQPQHF TGTGCCAGCAGTCGACAGGTGAATCAGCCCCAGCATTTT
TRBJ2-5 . . TRBV19 CASSIEADQETQYF TGTGCCAGTAGTATAGAAGCGGATCAAGAGACCCAGTACTTC
TRBJ2-1 few TRBD2 TRBV6-4 CASSGAGDGNEQFF TGTGCCAGCAGTGGGGCGGGAGATGGCAATGAGCAGTTCTTC
TRBJ1-5 . . TRBV6-1 CASSDLRPSTQYSNQPQHF TGTGCCAGCAGTGATCTCAGGCCCTCTACCCAATATAGCAATCAGCCCCAGCATTTT
TRBJ2-7 . . TRBV19 CASSLLPVAEQYF TGTGCCAGCTCTCTCCTACCGGTCGCCGAGCAGTACTTC
TRBJ2-1 once . TRBV5-1 CASSLAQGGSHNEQFF TGCGCCAGCAGCTTGGCCCAGGGGGGTTCCCACAATGAGCAGTTCTTC
TRBJ1-2 . TRBD1 TRBV19 CASSTTGGIGYTF TGTGCCAGTAGTACCACAGGGGGTATTGGCTACACCTTC
TRBJ2-1 . . TRBV20-1 CSGGTNEQFF TGCAGTGGAGGAACAAATGAGCAGTTCTTC
TRBJ2-7 . TRBD1 TRBV30 CACQRGGADEQYF TGTGCCTGCCAAAGAGGGGGCGCCGACGAGCAGTACTTC
TRBJ1-6 . TRBD1 TRBV28 CASSLPGTGHSPLHF TGTGCCAGCAGTCTACCAGGGACAGGGCATTCACCCCTCCACTTT
TRBJ2-7 . TRBD2 TRBV28 CASSDQAGGVYEQYF TGTGCCAGCAGCGATCAAGCGGGAGGGGTCTACGAGCAGTACTTC
TRBJ2-2 once . TRBV11-2 CASSVNVGSTGELFF TGTGCCAGCAGCGTAAACGTCGGTTCCACCGGGGAGCTGTTTTTT
TRBJ2-1 . . TRBV11-3 CASSSEAGKSYNEQFF TGTGCCAGCAGCTCAGAGGCGGGAAAGAGCTACAATGAGCAGTTCTTC
TRBJ2-4 . TRBD1 TRBV7-8 CASSLQGALAKNIQYF TGTGCCAGCAGCCTACAGGGGGCCCTAGCCAAAAACATTCAGTACTTC
TRBJ1-6 . TRBD1 TRBV27 CASRLAYGTGGGNSPLHF TGTGCCAGCAGGTTGGCGTACGGGACAGGGGGAGGGAATTCACCCCTCCACTTT
TRBJ1-2 . . TRBV7-8 CASSLGPGENYGYTF TGTGCCAGCAGCTTAGGCCCTGGGGAGAACTATGGCTACACCTTC
TRBJ2-5 . TRBD2 TRBV5-5 CASSTGLVGETQYF TGTGCCAGCAGCACCGGACTAGTGGGAGAGACCCAGTACTTC
TRBJ1-5 . . TRBV5-1 CASSQSGSPDQPQHF TGCGCCAGCAGCCAGTCAGGGTCACCGGATCAGCCCCAGCATTTT
TRBJ2-7 . . TRBV6-6 CATTAGESYEQYF TGTGCCACCACCGCAGGGGAATCCTACGAGCAGTACTTC
TRBJ1-2 once TRBD1 TRBV2 CASSDRGLGYGYTF TGTGCCAGCAGTGACAGGGGGCTGGGGTATGGCTACACCTTC
TRBJ2-7 . TRBD2 TRBV7-3 CASSPNSGGEQYF TGTGCCAGCAGCCCGAATAGCGGGGGCGAGCAGTACTTC
TRBJ2-1 . . TRBV5-4 CASSLASGRVYNEQFF TGTGCCAGCAGCTTGGCCAGCGGGCGAGTCTACAATGAGCAGTTCTTC
TRBJ1-1 . . TRBV29-1 CSVVKGPLNTEAFF TGCAGCGTTGTAAAGGGGCCTTTGAACACTGAAGCTTTCTTT
TRBJ1-2 . . TRBV5-1 CASSLEAGMYGYTF TGCGCCAGCAGCTTGGAGGCAGGGATGTATGGCTACACCTTC
TRBJ1-3 . . TRBV5-1 CASSPTYGAHGNTIYF TGCGCCAGCAGCCCGACTTATGGGGCGCATGGAAACACCATATATTTT
TRBJ2-1 . TRBD2 TRBV19 CASSIGTSSEQFF TGTGCCAGTAGTATAGGGACTAGCAGTGAGCAGTTCTTC
TRBJ1-2 . TRBD1 TRBV5-1 CASSLGGQGLGGYTF TGCGCCAGCAGCTTAGGGGGACAGGGTCTTGGTGGCTACACCTTC
TRBJ1-4 . TRBD1 TRBV30 CAWGGTGVTNEKLFF TGTGCCTGGGGAGGGACAGGGGTTACTAATGAAAAACTGTTTTTT
TRBJ2-1 . . TRBV5-1 CASSLIQEDEQFF TGCGCCAGCAGCTTGATTCAGGAAGATGAGCAGTTCTTC
TRBJ1-1 . . TRBV10-3 CAISDSRRASAAFF TGTGCCATCAGTGATTCGCGGCGGGCCTCTGCCGCTTTCTTT
TRBJ1-1 . . TRBV18 CASSGQFNTEAFF TGTGCCAGCTCAGGACAGTTCAACACTGAAGCTTTCTTT
TRBJ2-7 . . TRBV28 CASSLLSGWANYEQYF TGTGCCAGCAGTCTACTATCAGGGTGGGCAAACTACGAGCAGTACTTC
TRBJ1-4 once . TRBV5-1 CASSLTVRVRGEKLFF TGCGCCAGCAGCTTGACCGTGAGAGTTCGGGGTGAAAAACTGTTTTTT
TRBJ2-7 . TRBD2 TRBV6-2/TRBV6-3 CASSYQGLAASYEQYF TGTGCCAGCAGTTACCAAGGACTAGCTGCCTCCTACGAGCAGTACTTC
TRBJ1-1 . . TRBV6-6 CASTGENTEAFF TGTGCCAGCACCGGAGAGAACACTGAAGCTTTCTTT
TRBJ1-2 . TRBD1 TRBV2 CASSEQGASYGYTF TGTGCCAGCAGTGAACAGGGGGCGAGCTATGGCTACACCTTC
TRBJ1-3 . . TRBV9 CASSVATSGASGNTIYF TGTGCCAGCAGCGTAGCTACTTCAGGGGCCTCTGGAAACACCATATATTTT
TRBJ1-2 . . TRBV3-1/TRBV3-2 CASSQRGEGGYTF TGTGCCAGCAGCCAAAGAGGCGAAGGTGGCTACACCTTC
TRBJ2-2 . TRBD1 TRBV5-1 CASSLEGQGEVAGELFF TGCGCCAGCAGCTTGGAAGGACAGGGGGAGGTTGCCGGGGAGCTGTTTTTT
TRBJ1-1 . . TRBV5-5 CASSLFFLAEIMNTEAFF TGTGCCAGCAGCTTGTTTTTTTTGGCAGAAATAATGAACACTGAAGCTTTCTTT
TRBJ1-5 few TRBD1 TRBV5-1 CASSLGGQGRNQPQHF TGCGCCAGCAGCTTGGGCGGACAGGGTCGCAATCAGCCCCAGCATTTT
TRBJ2-4 . TRBD1 TRBV5-6 CASSRQGAGKNIQYF TGTGCCAGCAGCCGACAGGGGGCCGGCAAAAACATTCAGTACTTC
TRBJ2-5 . TRBD1 TRBV7-2 CASSRGQGARETQYF TGTGCCAGCAGTAGAGGCCAGGGGGCAAGAGAGACCCAGTACTTC
TRBJ2-6 . . TRBV3-1/TRBV3-2 CASSHPPGHRSGANVLTF TGTGCCAGCAGCCACCCCCCCGGACATCGCTCTGGGGCCAACGTCCTGACTTTC